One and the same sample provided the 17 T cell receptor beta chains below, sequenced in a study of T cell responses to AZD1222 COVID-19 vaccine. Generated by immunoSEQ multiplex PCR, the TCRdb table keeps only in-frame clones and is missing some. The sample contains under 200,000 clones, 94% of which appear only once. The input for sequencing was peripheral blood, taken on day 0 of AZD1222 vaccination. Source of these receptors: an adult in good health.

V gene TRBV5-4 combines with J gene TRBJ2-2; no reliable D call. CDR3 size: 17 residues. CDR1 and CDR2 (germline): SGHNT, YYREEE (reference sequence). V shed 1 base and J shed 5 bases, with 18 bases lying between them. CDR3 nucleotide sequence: TGTGCCAGCAGCTTGTCCTCGCTTGGTCCTCGGACCGGGGAGCTGTTTTTT. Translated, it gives CASSLSSLGPRTGELFF. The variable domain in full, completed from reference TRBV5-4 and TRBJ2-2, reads ETGVTQSPTHLIKTRGQQVTLRCSSQSGHNTVSWYQQALGQGPQFIFQYYREEENGRGNFPPRFSGLQFPNYSSELNVNALELDDSALYLCASSLSSLGPRTGELFFGEGSRLTVL.

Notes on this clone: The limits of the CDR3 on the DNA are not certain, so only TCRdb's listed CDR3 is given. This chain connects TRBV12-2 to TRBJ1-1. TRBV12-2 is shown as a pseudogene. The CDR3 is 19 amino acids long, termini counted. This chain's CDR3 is CASRLVGWGTAKPNTEAFF.

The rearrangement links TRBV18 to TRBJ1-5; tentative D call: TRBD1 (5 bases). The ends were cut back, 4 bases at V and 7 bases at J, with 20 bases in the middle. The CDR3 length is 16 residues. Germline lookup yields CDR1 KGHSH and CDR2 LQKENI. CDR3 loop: CASSLGTSGVGQPQHF. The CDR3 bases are TGTGCCAGCTCACTTGGGACGTCTGGGGTAGGGCAGCCCCAGCATTTT. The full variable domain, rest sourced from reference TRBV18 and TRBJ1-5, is NAGVMQNPRHLVRRRGQEARLRCSPMKGHSHVYWYRQLPEEGLKFMVYLQKENIIDESGMPKERFSAEFPKEGPSILRIQQVVRGDSAAYFCASSLGTSGVGQPQHFGDGTRLSIL.

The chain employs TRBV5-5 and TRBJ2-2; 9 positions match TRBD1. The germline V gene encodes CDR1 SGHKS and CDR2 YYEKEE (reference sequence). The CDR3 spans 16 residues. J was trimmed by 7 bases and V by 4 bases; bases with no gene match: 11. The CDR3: CASSPAQGQGGGELFF. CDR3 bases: TGTGCCAGCAGCCCGGCCCAGGGACAGGGTGGCGGGGAGCTGTTTTTT.

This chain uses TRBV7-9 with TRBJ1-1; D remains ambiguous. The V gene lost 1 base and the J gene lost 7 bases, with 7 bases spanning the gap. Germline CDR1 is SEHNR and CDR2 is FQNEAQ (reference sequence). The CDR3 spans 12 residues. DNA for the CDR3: TGTGCCAGCAGCTTAGGGTTACGTGAAGCTTTCTTT. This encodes CASSLGLREAFF.

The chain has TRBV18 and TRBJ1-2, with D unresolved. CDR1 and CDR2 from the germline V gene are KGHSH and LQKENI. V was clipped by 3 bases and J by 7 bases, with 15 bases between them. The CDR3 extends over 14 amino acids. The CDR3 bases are TGTGCCAGCTCACCCATCCTTGAGGGTAGTGGCTACACCTTC. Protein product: CASSPILEGSGYTF.

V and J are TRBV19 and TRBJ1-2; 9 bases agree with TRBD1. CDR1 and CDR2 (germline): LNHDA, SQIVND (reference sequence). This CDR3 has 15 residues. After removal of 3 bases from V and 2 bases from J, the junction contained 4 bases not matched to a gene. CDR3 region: CASSIFGTGNYGYTF. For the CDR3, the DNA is TGTGCCAGTAGTATTTTCGGGACAGGGAACTATGGCTACACCTTC.

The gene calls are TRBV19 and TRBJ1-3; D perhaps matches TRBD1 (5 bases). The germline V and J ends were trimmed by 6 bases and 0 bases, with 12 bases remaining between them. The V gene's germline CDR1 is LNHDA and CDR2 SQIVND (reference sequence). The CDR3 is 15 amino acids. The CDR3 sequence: CASRERDLSGNTIYF. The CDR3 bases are TGTGCCAGTAGAGAACGGGACCTCTCTGGAAACACCATATATTTT.

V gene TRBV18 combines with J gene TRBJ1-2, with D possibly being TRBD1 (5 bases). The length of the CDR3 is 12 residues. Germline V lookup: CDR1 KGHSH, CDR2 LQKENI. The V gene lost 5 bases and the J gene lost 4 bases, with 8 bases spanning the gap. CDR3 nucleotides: TGTGCCAGCTCAACAGGCGCCTATGGCTACACCTTC. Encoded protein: CASSTGAYGYTF. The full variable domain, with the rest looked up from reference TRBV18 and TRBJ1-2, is NAGVMQNPRHLVRRRGQEARLRCSPMKGHSHVYWYRQLPEEGLKFMVYLQKENIIDESGMPKERFSAEFPKEGPSILRIQQVVRGDSAAYFCASSTGAYGYTFGSGTRLTVV.

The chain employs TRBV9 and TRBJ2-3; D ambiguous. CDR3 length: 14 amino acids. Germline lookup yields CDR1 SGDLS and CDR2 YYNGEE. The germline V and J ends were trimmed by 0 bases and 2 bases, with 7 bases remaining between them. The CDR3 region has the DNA TGTGCCAGCAGCGTAGCCTTACACACAGATACGCAGTATTTT. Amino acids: CASSVALHTDTQYF.

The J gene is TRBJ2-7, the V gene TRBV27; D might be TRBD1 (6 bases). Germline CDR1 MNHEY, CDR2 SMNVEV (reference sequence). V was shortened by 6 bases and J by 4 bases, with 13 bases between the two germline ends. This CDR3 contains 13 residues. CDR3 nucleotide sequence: TGTGCCAGCAGATCCCTGGGGGCGTACGAGCAGTACTTC. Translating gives CASRSLGAYEQYF.

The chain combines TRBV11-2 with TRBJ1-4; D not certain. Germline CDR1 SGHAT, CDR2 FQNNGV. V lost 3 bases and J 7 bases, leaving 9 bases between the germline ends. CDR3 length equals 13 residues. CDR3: CASSFGEIEKLFF. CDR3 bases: TGTGCCAGCAGCTTCGGTGAAATTGAAAAACTGTTTTTT.

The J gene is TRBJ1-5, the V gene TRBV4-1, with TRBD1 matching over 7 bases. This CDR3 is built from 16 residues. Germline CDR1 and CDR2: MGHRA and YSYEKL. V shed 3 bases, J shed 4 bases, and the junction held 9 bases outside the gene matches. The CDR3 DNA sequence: TGCGCCAGCAGCCATCCCATTCCGGGACAGAATCAGCCCCAGCATTTT. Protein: CASSHPIPGQNQPQHF.

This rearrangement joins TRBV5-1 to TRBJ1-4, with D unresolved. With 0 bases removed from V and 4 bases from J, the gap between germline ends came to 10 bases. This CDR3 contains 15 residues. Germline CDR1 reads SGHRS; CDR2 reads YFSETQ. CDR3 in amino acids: CASSLAGRVNEKLFF. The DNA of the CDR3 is TGCGCCAGCAGCTTGGCGGGGAGGGTTAATGAAAAACTGTTTTTT.

The CDR3 DNA is TGTGCCAGCAACGCAATGTTCGGGGAGCTGTTTTTT. Translating it yields CASNAMFGELFF. The chain joins TRBV7-2 to TRBJ2-2; D gene uncertain. Trimming cost V 7 bases and J 7 bases, with 10 bases left between them. Germline-derived CDR1 and CDR2 are SGHTA and FQGNSA. This CDR3 is built from 12 residues.

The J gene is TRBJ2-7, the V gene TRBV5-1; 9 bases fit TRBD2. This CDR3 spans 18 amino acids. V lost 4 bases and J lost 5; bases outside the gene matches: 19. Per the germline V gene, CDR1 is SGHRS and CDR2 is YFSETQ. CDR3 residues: CASSPSRRGGRALDEQYF. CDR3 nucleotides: TGCGCCAGCAGCCCCTCCCGCAGGGGCGGGAGGGCCCTCGACGAGCAGTACTTC.

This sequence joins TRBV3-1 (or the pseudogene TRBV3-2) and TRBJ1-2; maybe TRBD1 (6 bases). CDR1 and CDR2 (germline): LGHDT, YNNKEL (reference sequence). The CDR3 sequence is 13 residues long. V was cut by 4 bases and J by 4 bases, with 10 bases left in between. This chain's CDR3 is CASSPRGRYGYTF. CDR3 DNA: TGTGCCAGCAGCCCCAGGGGCCGCTATGGCTACACCTTC.